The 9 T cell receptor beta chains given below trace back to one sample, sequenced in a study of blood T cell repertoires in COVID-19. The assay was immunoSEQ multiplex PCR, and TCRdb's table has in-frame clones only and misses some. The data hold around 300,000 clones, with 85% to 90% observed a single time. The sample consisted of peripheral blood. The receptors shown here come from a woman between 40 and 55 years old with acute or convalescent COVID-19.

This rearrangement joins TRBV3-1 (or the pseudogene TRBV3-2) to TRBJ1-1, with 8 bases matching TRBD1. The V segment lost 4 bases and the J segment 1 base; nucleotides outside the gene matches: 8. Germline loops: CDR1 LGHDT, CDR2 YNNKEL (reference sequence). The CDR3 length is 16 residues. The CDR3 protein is CASSPTGVVRNTEAFF. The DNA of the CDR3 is TGTGCCAGCAGCCCGACAGGGGTGGTCCGGAACACTGAAGCTTTCTTT.

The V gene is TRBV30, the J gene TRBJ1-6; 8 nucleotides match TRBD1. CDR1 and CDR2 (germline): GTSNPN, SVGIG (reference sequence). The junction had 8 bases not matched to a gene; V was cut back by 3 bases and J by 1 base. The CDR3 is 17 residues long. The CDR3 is CAWRRLTGESYNSPLHF. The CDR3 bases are TGTGCCTGGAGGAGGTTGACAGGGGAATCCTATAATTCACCCCTCCACTTT. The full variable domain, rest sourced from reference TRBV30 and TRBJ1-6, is SQTIHQWPATLVQPVGSPLSLECTVEGTSNPNLYWYRQAAGRGLQLLFYSVGIGQISSEVPQNLSASRPQDRQFILSSKKLLLSDSGFYLCAWRRLTGESYNSPLHFGNGTRLTVT.

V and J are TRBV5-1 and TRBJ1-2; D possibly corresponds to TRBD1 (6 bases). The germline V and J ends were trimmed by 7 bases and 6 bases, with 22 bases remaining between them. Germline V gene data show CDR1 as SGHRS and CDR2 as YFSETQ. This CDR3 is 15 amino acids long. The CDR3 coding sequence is TGCGCCAGCCAAACAGGGCTAGTCCTTCGGGATGGCTACACCTTC. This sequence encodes CASQTGLVLRDGYTF.

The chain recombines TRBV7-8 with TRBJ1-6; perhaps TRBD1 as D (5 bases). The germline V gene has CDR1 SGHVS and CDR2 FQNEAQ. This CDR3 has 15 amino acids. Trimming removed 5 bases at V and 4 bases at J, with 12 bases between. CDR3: CASSPQEMYNSPLHF. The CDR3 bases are TGTGCCAGCAGCCCACAGGAGATGTATAATTCACCCCTCCACTTT.

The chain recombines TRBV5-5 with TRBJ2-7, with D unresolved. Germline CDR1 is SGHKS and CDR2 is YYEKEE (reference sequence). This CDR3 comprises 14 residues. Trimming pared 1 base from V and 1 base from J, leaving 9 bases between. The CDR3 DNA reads TGTGCCAGCAGCTTGTTGCCGGGTTCCTACGAGCAGTACGTC. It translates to CASSLLPGSYEQYV.

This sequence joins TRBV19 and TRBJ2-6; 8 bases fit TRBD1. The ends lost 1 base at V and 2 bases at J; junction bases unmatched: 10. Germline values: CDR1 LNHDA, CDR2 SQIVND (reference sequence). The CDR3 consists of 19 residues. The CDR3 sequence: CASSIGPGRGLTGANVLTF. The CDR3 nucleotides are TGTGCCAGTAGTATAGGCCCTGGCAGGGGGCTTACTGGGGCCAACGTCCTGACTTTC. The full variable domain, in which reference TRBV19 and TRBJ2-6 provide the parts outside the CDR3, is DGGITQSPKYLFRKEGQNVTLSCEQNLNHDAMYWYRQDPGQGLRLIYYSQIVNDFQKGDIAEGYSVSREKKESFPLTVTSAQKNPTAFYLCASSIGPGRGLTGANVLTFGAGSRLTVL.

CDR3 residues: CASSRLTGNTEAFF. CDR3 nucleotide sequence: TGCGCCAGCAGCCGCCTGACAGGGAACACTGAAGCTTTCTTT. The chain uses TRBV4-1 and TRBJ1-1, with D possibly matching TRBD1 (6 bases). V lost 4 bases and J 1 base, leaving 10 bases between the germline ends. The CDR3 is 14 residues long. The germline V gene encodes CDR1 MGHRA and CDR2 YSYEKL.

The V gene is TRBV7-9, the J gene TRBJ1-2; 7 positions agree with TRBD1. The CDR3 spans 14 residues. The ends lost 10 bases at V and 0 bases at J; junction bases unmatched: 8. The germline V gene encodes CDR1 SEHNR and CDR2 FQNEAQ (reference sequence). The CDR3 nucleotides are TGTGCCACGAACCGGGGACAGCCTAACTATGGCTACACCTTC. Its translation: CATNRGQPNYGYTF.

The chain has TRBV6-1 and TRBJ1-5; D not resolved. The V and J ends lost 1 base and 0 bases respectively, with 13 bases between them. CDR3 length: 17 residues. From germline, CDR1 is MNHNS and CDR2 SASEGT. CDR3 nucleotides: TGTGCCAGCAGTGAAGAGTTTGCGGACTATAGCAATCAGCCCCAGCATTTT. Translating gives CASSEEFADYSNQPQHF.